These 12 T cell receptor beta chains were sequenced from one sample in a study of cytotoxic CD8 clonotypes in ibrutinib-treated CLL listed by TCRdb under 2021. The library came from the immunoSEQ multiplex PCR assay. What TCRdb holds here is the immuneACCESS table cut down to in-frame rearrangements. Part of the clones is not present; checked against another copy, under half of the missing clones reflect an unresolved V gene, and the others are unexplained. The sample records about 140,000 clones, around 80% of which are singletons. The top ten constitute about 7.6% of the sample. Sequencing used PBMCs, obtained after 36 months of ibrutinib treatment. The origin of the receptors is a human donor with chronic lymphocytic leukemia.

The V and J genes are TRBV9 and TRBJ2-1; 8 bases are shared with TRBD2. The germline CDR1 and CDR2 sequences are SGDLS and YYNGEE. The CDR3 extends over 16 amino acids. The V gene end was trimmed by 0 bases and the J gene end by 4 bases; junction bases not matched to a gene: 6. The CDR3 DNA is TGTGCCAGCAGCGTAGGAGCGGGAGTGTTATACAATGAGCAGTTCTTC. Protein product: CASSVGAGVLYNEQFF.

The chain is built from TRBV7-9 and TRBJ2-1; 10 nucleotides line up with TRBD1. The V segment lost 5 bases and the J segment 5 bases; nucleotides outside the gene matches: 9. CDR1 SEHNR and CDR2 FQNEAQ come from the germline V gene (reference sequence). CDR3 length: 16 amino acids. In nucleotides, the CDR3 is TGTGCCAGCAGCCAAGGGGGACAGGGGAGTAACAATGAGCAGTTCTTC. Residues: CASSQGGQGSNNEQFF.

Of note for this clone: One end of the junction fails to match germline, which may point to a read error. The chain carries TRBV11-2 and TRBJ1-2, with 7 positions matching TRBD1. CDR3 length: 16 residues. CDR1 and CDR2 from the germline V gene are SGHAT and FQNNGV. CDR3 sequence reads: CASTLRGDRSQDGYTF. The CDR3 DNA sequence: TGTGCCAGCACCTTACGCGGGGACAGAAGCCAGGACGGCTACACCTTC.

The J gene is TRBJ1-2, the V gene TRBV5-1; TRBD1 agrees at 8 bases. Unmatched junction bases numbered 5, after V lost 3 bases and J lost 4 bases. The CDR3 spans 14 residues. Germline CDR1 is SGHRS and CDR2 is YFSETQ. The CDR3 sequence is CASSSVTGGYGYTF. CDR3 coding DNA: TGCGCCAGCAGCTCAGTAACAGGGGGCTATGGCTACACCTTC.

The CDR3 loop reads CASSEQGRVTGELFF. CDR3 coding DNA: TGTGCCAGCAGCGAACAGGGGAGGGTCACCGGGGAGCTGTTTTTT. This chain uses TRBV5-5 with TRBJ2-2; possibly TRBD1 or TRBD2 for D (7 bases each). The CDR3 contains 15 residues. Germline V gene sequence: CDR1 SGHKS, CDR2 YYEKEE (reference sequence). V was cut by 4 bases and J by 4 bases, with 14 bases left in between.

This clone was seen only once. The CDR3 region is CASSSPGQGFQPQHF. Written as DNA, the CDR3 is TGTGCCAGCAGTTCCCCGGGACAGGGGTTCCAGCCCCAGCATTTT. The chain couples TRBV28 to TRBJ1-5; TRBD1 agrees at 10 bases. This CDR3 is 15 amino acids long. Germline trimming cut 4 bases from V and 7 bases from J; bases unmatched to any gene: 7. Germline CDR1 reads MDHEN; CDR2 reads SYDVKM.

V and J are TRBV6-5 and TRBJ2-7; D not resolved. This CDR3 has 12 amino acids. Trimming pared 7 bases from V and 3 bases from J, leaving 10 bases between. Per the germline V gene, CDR1 is MNHEY and CDR2 is SVGAGI. The chain's CDR3 is CASTNSLYEQYF. DNA for the CDR3: TGTGCCAGCACTAACAGTCTCTACGAGCAGTACTTC.

The chain uses TRBV28 and TRBJ1-2; D call uncertain. Germline values: CDR1 MDHEN, CDR2 SYDVKM. This CDR3 comprises 15 residues. Trimming took 2 bases from V and 3 from J, leaving 13 bases between them. This chain's CDR3 is CASSLLRRADYGYTF. The CDR3 DNA reads TGTGCCAGCAGTTTACTGAGACGGGCCGACTATGGCTACACCTTC.

The chain carries TRBV16 and TRBJ1-5; D unresolved. The V and J ends lost 4 bases and 3 bases respectively, with 10 bases between them. Germline CDR1 and CDR2: KGHSY and FQNENV. The length of the CDR3 is 14 residues. The CDR3, as DNA: TGTGCCAGCAGCCCCGAAAGCTCCAATCAGCCCCAGCATTTT. This gives the protein CASSPESSNQPQHF.

Of note for this clone: This may be a read error: a much more frequent sequence differs by one nucleotide. The V gene is TRBV5-6, the J gene TRBJ2-7; D remains ambiguous. Germline V lookup: CDR1 SGHDT, CDR2 YYEEEE. V was pared by 2 bases and J by 7 bases, with 10 bases between. The CDR3 has 12 amino acids. The CDR3 sequence: CASSFEMGEQYF. The CDR3 bases are TGTGCCAGCAGCTTTGAAATGGGGGAGCAGTACTTC.

This chain uses TRBV6-1 with TRBJ2-3, with a weak D call TRBD2 (7 bases). V lost 7 bases to trimming and J lost 5 bases, with 13 bases between them. The CDR3 covers 13 residues. Germline assignment: CDR1 MNHNS and CDR2 SASEGT. The CDR3 sequence is CASNPGGRDTQYF. The CDR3, as DNA: TGTGCCAGCAACCCGGGGGGCCGAGATACGCAGTATTTT.

The chain joins TRBV10-1 to TRBJ2-1, with 7 bases that match TRBD1. CDR1 is WNHNN and CDR2 is SYGVQD in the germline V gene (reference sequence). V shed 0 bases and J 6 bases; nucleotides not matched to a gene: 5. The CDR3 has 15 amino acids. The CDR3 here is CASSESQGVPNEQFF. The CDR3 bases are TGCGCCAGCAGTGAGTCTCAGGGGGTCCCCAATGAGCAGTTCTTC.